A single sample gave rise to the 13 T cell receptor beta chains below, sequenced in a study of blood T cell repertoires in COVID-19. Profiled with immunoSEQ multiplex PCR; TCRdb holds only in-frame clones, not every one. This sample carries roughly 40,000 clones, around 91% of them seen once, and the ten largest clones take 8.5% to 10%. Specimen: peripheral blood. The receptors come from a man aged 25 to 40 with active or convalescent COVID-19.

The CDR3 nucleotides are TGTGCCAGCAGCTCCACTGACAGCGACAATGAGCAGTTCTTC. Protein: CASSSTDSDNEQFF. The chain couples TRBV7-9 to TRBJ2-1; a possible D gene is TRBD1 (5 bases). The germline gives CDR1 SEHNR, CDR2 FQNEAQ (reference sequence). The CDR3 spans 14 residues. Trimming took off 4 bases at V and 5 bases at J, with 12 bases between the two ends.

This clone was picked up a small number of times. The chain links TRBV27 to TRBJ1-2; the D is unclear. The CDR3 extends over 14 amino acids. Trimming took 3 bases from V and 0 from J, leaving 8 bases between them. Germline V gives CDR1 MNHEY, CDR2 SMNVEV (reference sequence). CDR3 sequence reads: CASSLAGTNYGYTF. CDR3 in DNA: TGTGCCAGCAGTTTGGCGGGAACTAACTATGGCTACACCTTC.

The chain combines TRBV9 with TRBJ2-5; 7 nucleotides agree with TRBD1. Germline V CDR1 and CDR2: SGDLS, YYNGEE. This CDR3 comprises 14 residues. V trimming: 4 bases; J trimming: 4 bases; junction bases outside the gene matches: 7. CDR3 region: CASSSRQGAETQYF. DNA of the CDR3: TGTGCCAGCAGCTCACGACAGGGAGCAGAGACCCAGTACTTC.

The chain has TRBV14 and TRBJ2-2, with 14 bases fitting TRBD2. The junction had 6 bases not matched to a gene; V was cut back by 3 bases and J by 0 bases. This CDR3 has 19 amino acids. The germline gives CDR1 SGHDN, CDR2 FVKESK. The CDR3 DNA reads as TGTGCCAGCAGCCAGAGAGGACTAGCGGGAGGCGCGAACACCGGGGAGCTGTTTTTT. This translates into CASSQRGLAGGANTGELFF. Full variable domain (rest looked up from reference TRBV14 and TRBJ2-2): EAGVTQFPSHSVIEKGQTVTLRCDPISGHDNLYWYRRVMGKEIKFLLHFVKESKQDESGMPNNRFLAERTGGTYSTLKVQPAELEDSGVYFCASSQRGLAGGANTGELFFGEGSRLTVL.

The chain is built from TRBV6-5 and TRBJ2-2; tentative D call: TRBD1 (6 bases). The V and J ends lost 0 bases and 6 bases respectively, with 11 bases between them. The CDR3 length is 15 residues. CDR1 and CDR2 (germline): MNHEY, SVGAGI. The CDR3 sequence is CASSYSGRGAGELFF. The CDR3 region has the DNA TGTGCCAGCAGTTACTCTGGCAGGGGCGCCGGGGAGCTGTTTTTT.

The V and J genes are TRBV14 and TRBJ1-2, with a possible D match to TRBD1 (6 bases). The V and J ends lost 6 bases and 3 bases respectively, with 11 bases between them. Germline CDR1 and CDR2: SGHDN and FVKESK. This CDR3 region has 13 residues. This CDR3 is CASRATGDYGYTF. DNA for the CDR3: TGTGCCAGCAGGGCGACAGGTGACTATGGCTACACCTTC.

V usage is TRBV5-5 and J usage is TRBJ1-3; 8 bases line up with TRBD1. V trimming: 1 base; J trimming: 3 bases; junction bases outside the gene matches: 6. The CDR3 has 16 amino acids. Per germline, CDR1 SGHKS and CDR2 YYEKEE (reference sequence). The CDR3 nucleotides are TGTGCCAGCAGCTTGAGTCAGGGGGCCGGTGGAAACACCATATATTTT. Amino acids: CASSLSQGAGGNTIYF.

This clone was recorded once. The genes are TRBV7-6 and TRBJ2-1; 10 bases agree with TRBD2. After removal of 2 bases from V and 2 bases from J, the junction contained 3 bases not matched to a gene. Germline V CDR1 and CDR2: SGHVS, FNYEAQ. CDR3 length equals 16 residues. DNA for the CDR3: TGTGCCAGCAGCTTATCTAGCGGGGGCCCCTACAATGAGCAGTTCTTC. As protein: CASSLSSGGPYNEQFF.

V usage is TRBV6-5 and J usage is TRBJ1-1; TRBD1 matches at 7 bases. The germline V gene encodes CDR1 MNHEY and CDR2 SVGAGI. The J segment lost 7 bases and the V segment lost 7 bases, leaving 12 bases of the junction unmatched. This CDR3 has 14 amino acids. For the CDR3, the DNA is TGTGCCAGCACCCGACAGGGCTGGAGGAGTGAAGCTTTCTTT. Amino acids: CASTRQGWRSEAFF.

The gene calls are TRBV5-4 and TRBJ1-1; D uncertain. CDR3 length: 13 residues. The V gene's germline CDR1 is SGHNT and CDR2 YYREEE (reference sequence). Trimming removed 0 bases at V and 0 bases at J, with 3 bases between. DNA of the CDR3: TGTGCCAGCAGCTTGGGAGTGAACACTGAAGCTTTCTTT. Translation gives CASSLGVNTEAFF.

The chain carries TRBV11-3 and TRBJ2-2, with a possible D match to TRBD2 (5 bases). The CDR3 consists of 15 residues. Germline V lookup: CDR1 SGHNT, CDR2 YENEEA. V was trimmed by 5 bases and J by 0 bases, leaving 10 bases between them. The CDR3 DNA is TGTGCCAGCAGCCCCCGGACTGCGAACACCGGGGAGCTGTTTTTT. It translates to CASSPRTANTGELFF.

J is TRBJ2-5 and V is TRBV19, with D possibly being TRBD1 (7 bases). CDR1 LNHDA and CDR2 SQIVND come from the germline V gene (reference sequence). The germline V and J ends were trimmed by 1 base and 4 bases, with 13 bases remaining between them. The CDR3 is made up of 15 amino acids. The CDR3 DNA follows: TGTGCCAGTAGTATAGTTGGCAGGGGGGTAGAGACCCAGTACTTC. It specifies CASSIVGRGVETQYF.

The DNA for the CDR3 is TGTGCCAGCAGCCGAACTCCAGGTTCGAATCAGCCCCAGCATTTT. This sequence encodes CASSRTPGSNQPQHF. The V gene is TRBV6-5, the J gene TRBJ1-5; D gene unclear. In germline, CDR1 is MNHEY, CDR2 SVGAGI. This CDR3 is 15 amino acids long. The V and J ends lost 6 bases and 4 bases respectively, with 16 bases between them.